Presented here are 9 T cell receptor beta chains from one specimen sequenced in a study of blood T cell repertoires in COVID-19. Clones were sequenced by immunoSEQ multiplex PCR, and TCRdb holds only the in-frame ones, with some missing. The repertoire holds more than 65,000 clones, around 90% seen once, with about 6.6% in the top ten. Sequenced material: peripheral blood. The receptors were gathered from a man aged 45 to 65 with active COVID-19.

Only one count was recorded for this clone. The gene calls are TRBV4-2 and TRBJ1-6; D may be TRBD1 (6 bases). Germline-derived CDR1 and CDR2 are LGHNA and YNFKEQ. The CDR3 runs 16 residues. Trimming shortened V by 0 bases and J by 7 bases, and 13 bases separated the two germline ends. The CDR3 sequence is CASSQDNWTENSPLHF. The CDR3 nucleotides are TGTGCCAGCAGCCAAGACAATTGGACAGAGAATTCACCCCTCCACTTT.

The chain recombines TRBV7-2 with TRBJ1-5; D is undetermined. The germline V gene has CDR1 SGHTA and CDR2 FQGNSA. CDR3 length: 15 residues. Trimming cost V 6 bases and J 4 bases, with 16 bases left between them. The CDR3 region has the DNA TGTGCCAGCAGAAAAAATGGGCACGGAAATCAGCCCCAGCATTTT. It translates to CASRKNGHGNQPQHF. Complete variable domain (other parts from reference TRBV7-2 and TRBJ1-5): GAGVSQSPSNKVTEKGKDVELRCDPISGHTALYWYRQSLGQGLEFLIYFQGNSAPDKSGLPSDRFSAERTGGSVSTLTIQRTQQEDSAVYLCASRKNGHGNQPQHFGDGTRLSIL.

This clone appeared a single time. The CDR3 nucleotides read TGTGCCAGCAGCCCCCCCGCGGCGGGGGCCTCAGGGTCAGCAGATACGCAGTATTTT. Its translation: CASSPPAAGASGSADTQYF. The V call is TRBV4-2, the J call TRBJ2-3; tentative D call: TRBD2 (7 bases). V was pared by 4 bases and J by 4 bases, with 27 bases between. In germline, CDR1 is LGHNA, CDR2 YNFKEQ. This CDR3 has 19 amino acids.

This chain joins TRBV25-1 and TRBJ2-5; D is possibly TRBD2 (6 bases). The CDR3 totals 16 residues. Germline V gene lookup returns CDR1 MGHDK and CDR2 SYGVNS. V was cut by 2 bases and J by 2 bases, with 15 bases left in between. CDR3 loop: CASSEGSGRLQETQYF. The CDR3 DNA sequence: TGTGCCAGCAGTGAAGGGTCAGGGAGGCTTCAAGAGACCCAGTACTTC.

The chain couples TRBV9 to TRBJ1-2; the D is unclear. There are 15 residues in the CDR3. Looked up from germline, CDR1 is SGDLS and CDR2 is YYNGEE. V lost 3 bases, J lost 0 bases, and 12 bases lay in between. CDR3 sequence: CASSAPRVANYGYTF. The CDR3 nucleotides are TGTGCCAGCAGCGCGCCCCGGGTCGCTAACTATGGCTACACCTTC.

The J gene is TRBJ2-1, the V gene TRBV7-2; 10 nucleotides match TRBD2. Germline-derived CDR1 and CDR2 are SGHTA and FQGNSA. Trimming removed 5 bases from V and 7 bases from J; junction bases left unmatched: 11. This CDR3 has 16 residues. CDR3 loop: CASSTAVLAGANEQFF. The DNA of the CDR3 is TGTGCCAGCAGCACGGCCGTCCTAGCGGGGGCGAATGAGCAGTTCTTC.

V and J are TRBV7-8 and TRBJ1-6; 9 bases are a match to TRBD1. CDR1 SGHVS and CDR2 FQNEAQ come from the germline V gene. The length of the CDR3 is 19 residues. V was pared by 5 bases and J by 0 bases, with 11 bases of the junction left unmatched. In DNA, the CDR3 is TGTGCCAGCAGCGGTCGGACAGGGGCAGCCCCCTCCTATAATTCACCCCTCCACTTT. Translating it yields CASSGRTGAAPSYNSPLHF. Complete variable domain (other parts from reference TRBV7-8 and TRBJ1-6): GAGVSQSPRYKVAKRGQDVALRCDPISGHVSLFWYQQALGQGPEFLTYFQNEAQLDKSGLPSDRFFAERPEGSVSTLKIQRTQQEDSAVYLCASSGRTGAAPSYNSPLHFGNGTRLTVT.

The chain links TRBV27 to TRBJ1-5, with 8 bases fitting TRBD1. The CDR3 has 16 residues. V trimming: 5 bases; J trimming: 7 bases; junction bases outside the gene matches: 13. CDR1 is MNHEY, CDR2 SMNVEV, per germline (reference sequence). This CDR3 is CASSPTWARGRQPQHF. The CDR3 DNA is TGTGCCAGCAGTCCGACTTGGGCCAGGGGGCGGCAGCCCCAGCATTTT.

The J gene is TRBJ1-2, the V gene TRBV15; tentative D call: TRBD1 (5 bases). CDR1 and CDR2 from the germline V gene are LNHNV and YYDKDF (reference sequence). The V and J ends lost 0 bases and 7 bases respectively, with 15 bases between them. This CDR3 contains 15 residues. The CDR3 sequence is CATSRDRGREGGYTF. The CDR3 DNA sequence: TGTGCCACCAGCAGAGATAGGGGCAGGGAGGGTGGCTACACCTTC.